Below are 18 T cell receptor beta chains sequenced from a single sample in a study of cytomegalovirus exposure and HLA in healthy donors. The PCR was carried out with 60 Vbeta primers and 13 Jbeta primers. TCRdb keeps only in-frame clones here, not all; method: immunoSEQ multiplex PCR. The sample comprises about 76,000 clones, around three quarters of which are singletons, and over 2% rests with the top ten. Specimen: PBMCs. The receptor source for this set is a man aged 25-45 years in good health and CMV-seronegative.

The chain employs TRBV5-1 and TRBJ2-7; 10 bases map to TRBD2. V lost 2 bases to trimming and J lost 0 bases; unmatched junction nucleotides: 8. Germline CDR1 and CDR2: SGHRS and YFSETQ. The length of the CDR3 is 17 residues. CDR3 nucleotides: TGCGCCAGCAGCTTCCCCGGACTAGCGGAAATCTCCTACGAGCAGTACTTC. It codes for CASSFPGLAEISYEQYF.

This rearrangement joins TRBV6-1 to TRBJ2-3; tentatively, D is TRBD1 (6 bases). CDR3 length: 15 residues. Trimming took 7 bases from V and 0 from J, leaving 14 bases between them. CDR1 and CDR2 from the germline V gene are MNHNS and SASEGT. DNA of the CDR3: TGTGCCAGCACCCGAAACAGGGCCAGCACAGATACGCAGTATTTT. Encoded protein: CASTRNRASTDTQYF.

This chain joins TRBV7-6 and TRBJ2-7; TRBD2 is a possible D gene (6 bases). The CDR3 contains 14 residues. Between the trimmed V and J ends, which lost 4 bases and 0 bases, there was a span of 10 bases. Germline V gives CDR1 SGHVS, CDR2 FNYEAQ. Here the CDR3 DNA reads TGTGCCAGCAGCTCCCGGGGGAGCTCCTACGAGCAGTACTTC. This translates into CASSSRGSSYEQYF.

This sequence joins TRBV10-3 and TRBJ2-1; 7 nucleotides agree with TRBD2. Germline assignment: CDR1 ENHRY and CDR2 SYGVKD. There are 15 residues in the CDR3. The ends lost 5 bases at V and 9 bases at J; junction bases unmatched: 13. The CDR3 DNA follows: TGTGCCATCAGTCCCACCGAGGGAGGGGTCGGTGAGCAGTTCTTC. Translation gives CAISPTEGGVGEQFF.

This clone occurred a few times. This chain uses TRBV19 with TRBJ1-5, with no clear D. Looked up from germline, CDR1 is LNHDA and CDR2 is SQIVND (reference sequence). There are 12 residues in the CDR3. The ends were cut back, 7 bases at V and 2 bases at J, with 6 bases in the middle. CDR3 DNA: TGTGCCAGTACAAATGGCAATCAGCCCCAGCATTTT. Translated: CASTNGNQPQHF.

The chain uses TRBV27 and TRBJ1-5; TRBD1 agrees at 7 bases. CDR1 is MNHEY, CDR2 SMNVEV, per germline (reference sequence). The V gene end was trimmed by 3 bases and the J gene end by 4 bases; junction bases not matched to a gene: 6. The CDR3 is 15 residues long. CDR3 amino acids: CASSLAGGGNQPQHF. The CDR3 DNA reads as TGTGCCAGCAGTTTGGCAGGGGGTGGGAATCAGCCCCAGCATTTT.

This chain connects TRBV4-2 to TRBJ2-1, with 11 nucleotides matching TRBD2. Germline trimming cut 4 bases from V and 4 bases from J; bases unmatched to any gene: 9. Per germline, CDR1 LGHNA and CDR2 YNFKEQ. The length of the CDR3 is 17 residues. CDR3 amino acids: CASSLTSGLADYNEQFF. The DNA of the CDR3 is TGTGCCAGCAGCCTCACGTCGGGACTAGCGGATTACAATGAGCAGTTCTTC.

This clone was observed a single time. Here the CDR3 DNA reads TGTGCCAGCAGCCACCACCGACAGGGGAGGACTAACTATGGCTACACCTTC. Translation: CASSHHRQGRTNYGYTF. The chain couples TRBV14 to TRBJ1-2; TRBD1 aligns across 8 bases. Germline values: CDR1 SGHDN, CDR2 FVKESK. Losses at the gene ends were 3 bases for V and 0 bases for J; bases not matched to a gene: 9. CDR3 length: 17 residues. Full variable domain (missing parts from reference TRBV14 and TRBJ1-2): EAGVTQFPSHSVIEKGQTVTLRCDPISGHDNLYWYRRVMGKEIKFLLHFVKESKQDESGMPNNRFLAERTGGTYSTLKVQPAELEDSGVYFCASSHHRQGRTNYGYTFGSGTRLTVV.

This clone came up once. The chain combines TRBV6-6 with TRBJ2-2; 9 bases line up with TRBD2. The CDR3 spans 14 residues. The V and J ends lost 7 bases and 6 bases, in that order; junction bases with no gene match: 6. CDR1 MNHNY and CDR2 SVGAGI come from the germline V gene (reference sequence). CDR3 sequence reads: CASTGLAGSGELFF. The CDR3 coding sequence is TGTGCCAGCACGGGGCTAGCGGGATCCGGGGAGCTGTTTTTT.

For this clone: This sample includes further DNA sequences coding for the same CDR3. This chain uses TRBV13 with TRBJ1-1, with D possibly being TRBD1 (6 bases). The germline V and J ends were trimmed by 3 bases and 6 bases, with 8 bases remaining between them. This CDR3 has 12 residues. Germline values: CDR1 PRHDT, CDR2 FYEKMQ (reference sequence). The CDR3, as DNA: TGTGCCAGCAGCTTCAGGGGCTCTGAAGCTTTCTTT. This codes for CASSFRGSEAFF. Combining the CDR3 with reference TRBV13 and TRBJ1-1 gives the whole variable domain AAGVIQSPRHLIKEKRETATLKCYPIPRHDTVYWYQQGPGQDPQFLISFYEKMQSDKGSIPDRFSAQQFSDYHSELNMSSLELGDSALYFCASSFRGSEAFFGQGTRLTVV.

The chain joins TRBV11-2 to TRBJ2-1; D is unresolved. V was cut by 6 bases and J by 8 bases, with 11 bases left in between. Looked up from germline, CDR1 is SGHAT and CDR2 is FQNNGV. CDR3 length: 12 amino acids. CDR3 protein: CASSLTGYEQFF. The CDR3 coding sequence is TGTGCCAGCAGTTTGACCGGGTATGAGCAGTTCTTC.

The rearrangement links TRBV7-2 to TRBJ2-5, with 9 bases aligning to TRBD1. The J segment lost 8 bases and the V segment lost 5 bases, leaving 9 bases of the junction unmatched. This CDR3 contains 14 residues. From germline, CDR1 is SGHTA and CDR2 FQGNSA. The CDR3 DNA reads TGTGCCAGCAGCCGAAGGGACAGGGTCAGAACCCAGTACTTC. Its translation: CASSRRDRVRTQYF.

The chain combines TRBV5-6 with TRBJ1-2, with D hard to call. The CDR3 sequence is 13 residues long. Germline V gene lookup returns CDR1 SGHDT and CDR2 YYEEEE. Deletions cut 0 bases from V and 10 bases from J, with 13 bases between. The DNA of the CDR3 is TGTGCCAGCAGCTTGGCCTACAGCCAGCCCTACACCTTC. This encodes CASSLAYSQPYTF. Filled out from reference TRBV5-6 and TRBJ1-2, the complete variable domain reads DAGVTQSPTHLIKTRGQQVTLRCSPKSGHDTVSWYQQALGQGPQFIFQYYEEEERQRGNFPDRFSGHQFPNYSSELNVNALLLGDSALYLCASSLAYSQPYTFGSGTRLTVV.

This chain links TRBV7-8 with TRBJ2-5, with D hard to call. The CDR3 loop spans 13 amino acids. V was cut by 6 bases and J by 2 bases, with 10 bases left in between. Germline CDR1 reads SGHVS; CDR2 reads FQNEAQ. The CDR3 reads CASSSDIQETQYF. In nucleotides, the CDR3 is TGTGCCAGCAGTTCAGATATACAAGAGACCCAGTACTTC.

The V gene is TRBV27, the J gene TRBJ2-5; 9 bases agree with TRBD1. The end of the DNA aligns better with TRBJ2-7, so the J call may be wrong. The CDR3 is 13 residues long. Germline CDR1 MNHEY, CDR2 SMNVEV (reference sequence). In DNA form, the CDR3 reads TGTGCCAGCAGCCGGGACAGGGCCTACGAGCAGTACTTC. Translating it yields CASSRDRAYEQYF.

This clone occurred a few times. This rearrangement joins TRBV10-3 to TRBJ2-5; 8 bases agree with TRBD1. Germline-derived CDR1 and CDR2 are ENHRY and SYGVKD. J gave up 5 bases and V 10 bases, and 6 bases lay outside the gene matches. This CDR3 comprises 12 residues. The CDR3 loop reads CATGQGTETQYF. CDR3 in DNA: TGTGCCACCGGACAGGGTACGGAGACCCAGTACTTC.

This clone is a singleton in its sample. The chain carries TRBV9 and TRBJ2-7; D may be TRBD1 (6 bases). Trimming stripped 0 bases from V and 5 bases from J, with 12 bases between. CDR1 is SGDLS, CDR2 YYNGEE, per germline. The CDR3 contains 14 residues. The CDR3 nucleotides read TGTGCCAGCAGCGTAGGGACAGCCCCGGACGAGCAGTACTTC. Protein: CASSVGTAPDEQYF.

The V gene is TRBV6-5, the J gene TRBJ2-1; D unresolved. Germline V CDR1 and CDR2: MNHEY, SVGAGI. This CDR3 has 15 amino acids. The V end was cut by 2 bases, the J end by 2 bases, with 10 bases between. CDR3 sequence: CASSYARTTYNEQFF. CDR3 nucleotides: TGTGCCAGCAGTTACGCGCGTACTACCTACAATGAGCAGTTCTTC.